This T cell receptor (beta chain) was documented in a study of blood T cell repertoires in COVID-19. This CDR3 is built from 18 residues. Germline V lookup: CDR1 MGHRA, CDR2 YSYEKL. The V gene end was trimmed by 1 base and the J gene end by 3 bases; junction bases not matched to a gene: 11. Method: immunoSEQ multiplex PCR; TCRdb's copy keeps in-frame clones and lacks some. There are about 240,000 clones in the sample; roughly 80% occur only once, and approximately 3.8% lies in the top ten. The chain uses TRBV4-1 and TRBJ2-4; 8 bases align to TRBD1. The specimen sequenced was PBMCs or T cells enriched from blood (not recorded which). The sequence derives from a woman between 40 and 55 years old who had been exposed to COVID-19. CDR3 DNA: TGCGCCAGCAGCCAAGGAAGGCAGGGGGCGTCGGGCAAAAACATTCAGTACTTC. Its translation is CASSQGRQGASGKNIQYF.